This T cell receptor beta chain was identified in a study of cytomegalovirus exposure and HLA in healthy donors. Points from the study as a whole: TCR beta chains numbering under 200 were designated cytomegalovirus-associated. Serostatus for CMV was the only available immune exposure information. Later analysis suggested most CMV-associated TCR beta chains were HLA-restricted. Most TCR sequences showed up rarely, but some public TCRs showed up in many donors.

Trimming left V 4 bases short and J 5 bases short, with 14 bases between. The CDR3 extends over 14 amino acids. CDR1 and CDR2 (germline): LNHNV, YYDKDF (reference sequence). Comment on this clone: Its antigen remains unidentified.

Amplification used 60 Vbeta primers and 13 Jbeta primers. TCRdb's table, derived via immunoSEQ multiplex PCR, lists solely in-frame clones and lacks some. The sample consists of about 210,000 clones, 82% of them appearing once. The sample comprised PBMCs. This sequence joins TRBV15 and TRBJ1-1; D unclear. The sequence derives from a man aged 35 to 55 in good health and CMV-seropositive. In DNA, the CDR3 is TGTGCCACCAGCACCCAGGCCGTGGTGACTGAAGCTTTCTTT. Translating it yields CATSTQAVVTEAFF.